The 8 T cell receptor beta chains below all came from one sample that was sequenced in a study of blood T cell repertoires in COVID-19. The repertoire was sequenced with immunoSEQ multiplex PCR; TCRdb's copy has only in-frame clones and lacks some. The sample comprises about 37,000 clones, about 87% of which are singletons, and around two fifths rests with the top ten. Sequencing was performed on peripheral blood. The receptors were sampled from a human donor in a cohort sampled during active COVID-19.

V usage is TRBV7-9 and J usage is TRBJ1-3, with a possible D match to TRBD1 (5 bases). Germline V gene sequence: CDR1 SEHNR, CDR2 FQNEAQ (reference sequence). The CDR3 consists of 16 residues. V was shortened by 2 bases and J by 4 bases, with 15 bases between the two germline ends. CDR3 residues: CASSLKGGAVGNTIYF. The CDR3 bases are TGTGCCAGCAGCTTAAAGGGCGGGGCTGTCGGAAACACCATATATTTT. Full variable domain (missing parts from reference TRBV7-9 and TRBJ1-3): DTGVSQNPRHKITKRGQNVTFRCDPISEHNRLYWYRQTLGQGPEFLTYFQNEAQLEKSRLLSDRFSAERPKGSFSTLEIQRTEQGDSAMYLCASSLKGGAVGNTIYFGEGSWLTVV.

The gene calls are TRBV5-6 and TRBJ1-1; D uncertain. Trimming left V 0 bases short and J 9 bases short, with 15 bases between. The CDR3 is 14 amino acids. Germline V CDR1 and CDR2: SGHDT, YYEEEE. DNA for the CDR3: TGTGCCAGCAGCTTGGCGGGGATCTCTGGGAAAGCTTTCTTT. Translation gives CASSLAGISGKAFF.

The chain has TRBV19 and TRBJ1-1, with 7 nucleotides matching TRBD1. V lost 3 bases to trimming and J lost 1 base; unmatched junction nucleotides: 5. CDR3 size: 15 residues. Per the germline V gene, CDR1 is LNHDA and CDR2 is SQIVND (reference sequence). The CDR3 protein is CASSMYRGGNTEAFF. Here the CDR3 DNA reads TGTGCCAGTAGTATGTACAGGGGTGGGAACACTGAAGCTTTCTTT.

In DNA, the CDR3 is TGTGCCAGTAGTGGCCCAGCGGGGGGCTCGGAGACCCAGTACTTC. Amino acid sequence: CASSGPAGGSETQYF. The chain has TRBV19 and TRBJ2-5; 9 bases are a match to TRBD2. V was clipped by 5 bases and J by 5 bases; unmatched bases: 9. Germline V gene sequence: CDR1 LNHDA, CDR2 SQIVND (reference sequence). The CDR3 has 15 residues.

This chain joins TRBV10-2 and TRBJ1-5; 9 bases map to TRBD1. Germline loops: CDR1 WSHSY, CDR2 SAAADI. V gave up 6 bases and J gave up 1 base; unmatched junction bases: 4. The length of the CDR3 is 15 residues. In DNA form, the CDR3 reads TGCGCCAGCAGAAGACAGGGGGACAGCAATCAGCCCCAGCATTTT. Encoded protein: CASRRQGDSNQPQHF.

The CDR3 DNA is TGTGCCAGCAGCTTACTAGGCGGGGAGCTGTTTTTT. Protein sequence: CASSLLGGELFF. The rearrangement uses TRBV11-3 and TRBJ2-2, with unresolved D. The V end lost 2 bases, the J end lost 7 bases, and 5 bases lay between the germline ends. CDR1 and CDR2 (germline): SGHNT, YENEEA. The CDR3 is 12 amino acids.

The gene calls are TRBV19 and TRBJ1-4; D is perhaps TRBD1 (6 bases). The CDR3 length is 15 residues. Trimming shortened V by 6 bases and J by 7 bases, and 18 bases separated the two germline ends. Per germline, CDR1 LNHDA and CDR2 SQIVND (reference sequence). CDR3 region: CASRSGRGAAEKLFF. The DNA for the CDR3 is TGTGCCAGTAGGTCCGGCAGGGGAGCCGCTGAAAAACTGTTTTTT.

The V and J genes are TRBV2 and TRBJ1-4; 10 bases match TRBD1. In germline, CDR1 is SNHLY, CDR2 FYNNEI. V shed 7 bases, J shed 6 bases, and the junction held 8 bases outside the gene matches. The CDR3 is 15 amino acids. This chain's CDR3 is CASTLLGQGYEKLFF. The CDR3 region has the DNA TGTGCCAGCACCCTTTTGGGACAGGGGTATGAAAAACTGTTTTTT.